The following is a TCR beta chain sequence with its context. Trimming left V 0 bases short and J 4 bases short, with 11 bases between. Germline V gene data show CDR1 as SGHRS and CDR2 as YFSETQ. This CDR3 contains 15 residues. The data belong to a study of blood T cell repertoires in COVID-19. Study information: T cells, B-cell-depleted T cells, or PBMCs supplied cDNA or gDNA.

Original processing methods: For nucleated cells, counts were estimated from reference gene primer amplification. Profiling relied on immunoSEQ multiplex PCR, and the TCRdb table lists in-frame clones only, not all of them. From that table come the V and J calls and clone size; the DNA was used to work out D and trimming. The table has 300,000 to 450,000 clones, around 87% seen once. This chain joins TRBV5-1 and TRBJ1-5; D is perhaps TRBD1 (5 bases). The sequenced material came from PBMCs or T cells enriched from blood (not recorded which). The receptor was derived from a man aged 25 to 40 who had recovered from COVID-19. The CDR3 loop is CASSLGGQANQPQHF. Written as DNA, the CDR3 is TGCGCCAGCAGCTTGGGGGGCCAGGCTAATCAGCCCCAGCATTTT.